The subject of this entry is one TCR beta chain. Its antigen remains unknown. An end of the junction differs from the germline gene, which may be a read error. Terminally differentiated effector memory CD45RA+ cells were excluded from the naive CD8 cells, which were CD45RO-negative and positively selected for CCR7. This sample was taken from a study of shared clonotypes between healthy human individuals. The study, taken as a whole, reports: Rarefaction exposed incomplete sorted-subset sequencing despite large depth. Clonotype sharing levels among donors were expected to vary with sequencing depth.

The CDR3 length is 13 residues. Germline loops: CDR1 SGHNT, CDR2 YYREEE (reference sequence). Evenly divided among several immunoSEQ plates was the genomic DNA of each subset. The input for sorted-subset replicate PCRs was approximately 200 ng DNA, tens of thousands of T cell genomes. The data were produced by immunoSEQ multiplex PCR, yet TCRdb's version contains in-frame clones alone and is incomplete. Of hundreds of thousands of clones listed, about 95% are singletons. The receptor was isolated from a woman aged 30 to 39 in good health. Sequenced material: naive CD8+ T cells sorted from blood. The chain recombines TRBV5-4 with TRBJ1-5; D not resolved. CDR3: CAGSIGADQPQHF. Written as DNA, the CDR3 is TGTGCCGGCAGCATAGGAGCCGATCAGCCCCAGCATTTT. Full variable domain (remainder filled in from reference TRBV5-4 and TRBJ1-5): ETGVTQSPTHLIKTRGQQVTLRCSSQSGHNTVSWYQQALGQGPQFIFQYYREEENGRGNFPPRFSGLQFPNYSSELNVNALELDDSALYLCAGSIGADQPQHFGDGTRLSIL.